The clone carrying this T cell receptor beta chain was seen repeatedly, ten times or more. Antigen specificity is unknown. The data were taken from a study of blood T cells in healthy people across ages. The study, taken as a whole, reports: Significant beta diversity loss was already apparent by age about 39, declining roughly linearly. Expanded clonotype shifts may have been confounded, as the donors had an unknown CMV status. A strong correlation was found between TCR beta diversity and the percentage of naive T cells.

Trimming took off 1 base at V and 5 bases at J, with 15 bases between the two ends. The CDR3 runs to 15 residues. Then a second PCR, running roughly 7 to 11 cycles, was carried out with a sample-barcoded 5' primer and a J-beta primer mix. Every cDNA molecule bore a tag from a template-switch adaptor containing 12 random nucleotides. TCRdb re-called the 5' RACE reads with MiXCR, one entry per CDR3 protein. The top ten hold roughly 3.7% of the sample, which has hundreds of thousands of distinct CDR3 sequences, under 25% seen once. This TCR was sampled from a man in his 70s in good health. Material: blood. The J gene is TRBJ2-7, the V gene TRBV12-3 or TRBV12-4; D not resolved. In DNA form, the CDR3 reads TGTGCCAGCAGTTTAGAAAGAATCGTCGGTAACGAGCAGTACTTC. It translates to CASSLERIVGNEQYF.